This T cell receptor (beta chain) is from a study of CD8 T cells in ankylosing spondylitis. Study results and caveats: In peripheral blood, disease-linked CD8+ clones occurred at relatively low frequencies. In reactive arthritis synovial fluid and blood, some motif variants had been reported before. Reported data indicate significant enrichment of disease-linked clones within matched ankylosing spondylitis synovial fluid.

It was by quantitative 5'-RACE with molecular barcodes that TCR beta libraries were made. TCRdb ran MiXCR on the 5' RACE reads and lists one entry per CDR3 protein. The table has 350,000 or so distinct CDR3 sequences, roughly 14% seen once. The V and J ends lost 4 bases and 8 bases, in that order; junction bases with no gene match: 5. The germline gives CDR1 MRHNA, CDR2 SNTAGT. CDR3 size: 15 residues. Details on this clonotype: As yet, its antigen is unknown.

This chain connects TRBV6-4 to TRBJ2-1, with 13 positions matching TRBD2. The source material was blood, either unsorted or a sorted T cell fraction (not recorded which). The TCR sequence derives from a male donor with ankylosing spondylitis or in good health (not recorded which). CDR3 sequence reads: CASSGTSGRVDEQFF. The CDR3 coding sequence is TGTGCCAGCAGTGGAACTAGCGGGAGGGTTGATGAGCAGTTCTTC.